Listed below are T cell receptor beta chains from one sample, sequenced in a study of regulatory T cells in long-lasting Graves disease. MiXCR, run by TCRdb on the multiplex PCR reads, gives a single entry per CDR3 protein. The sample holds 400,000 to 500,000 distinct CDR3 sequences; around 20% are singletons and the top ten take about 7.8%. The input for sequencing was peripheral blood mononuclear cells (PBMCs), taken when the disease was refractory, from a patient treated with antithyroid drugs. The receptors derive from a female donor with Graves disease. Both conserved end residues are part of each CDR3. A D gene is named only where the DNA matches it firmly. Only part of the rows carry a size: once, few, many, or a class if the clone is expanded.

CDR3nt: TGCAGTGCTCATCCTCCGGGACAGGGGTTGGGAGAGACCCAGTACTTC; CDR3aa: CSAHPPGQGLGETQYF; v_gene: TRBV20-1; j_gene: TRBJ2-5; d_gene: TRBD1; abundance: many
CDR3nt: TGTGCCAGCACGTGGGGCGCTGAAGCTTTCTTT; CDR3aa: CASTWGAEAFF; v_gene: TRBV6-1; j_gene: TRBJ1-1; d_gene: -; abundance: many
CDR3nt: TGTGCCAGCAGCCTTGGACTAGCGGATAACAATGAGCAGTTCTTC; CDR3aa: CASSLGLADNNEQFF; v_gene: TRBV12-3/TRBV12-4; j_gene: TRBJ2-1; d_gene: TRBD2; abundance: few
CDR3nt: TGCAGTTCATTCGGGACAGGGGGGGACGAGCAGTACTTC; CDR3aa: CSSFGTGGDEQYF; v_gene: TRBV20-1; j_gene: TRBJ2-7; d_gene: TRBD1; abundance: few
CDR3nt: TGTGCCAGCAGTTTTTGGGGGAACACTGAAGCTTTCTTT; CDR3aa: CASSFWGNTEAFF; v_gene: TRBV28; j_gene: TRBJ1-1; d_gene: -; abundance: many
CDR3nt: TGCGCCAGCAGCTACTTGGAATCGACGGAGCTTTCACCCCTCCACTTT; CDR3aa: CASSYLESTELSPLHF; v_gene: TRBV5-1; j_gene: TRBJ1-6; d_gene: -; abundance: -
CDR3nt: TGTGCCAGCAGTCCGGGACACTCCTCTGGAAACACCATATATTTT; CDR3aa: CASSPGHSSGNTIYF; v_gene: TRBV5-4; j_gene: TRBJ1-3; d_gene: -; abundance: -
CDR3nt: TGTGCCAGCAGTCCCCGACAGGACAATCAGCCCCAGCATTTT; CDR3aa: CASSPRQDNQPQHF; v_gene: TRBV28; j_gene: TRBJ1-5; d_gene: -; abundance: many
CDR3nt: TGCGCCAGCAGCACTTTTAGCGGGAGGGTCGTCAACGAGCAGTACTTC; CDR3aa: CASSTFSGRVVNEQYF; v_gene: TRBV5-1; j_gene: TRBJ2-7; d_gene: TRBD2; abundance: few
CDR3nt: TGTGCCAGCAGCTTGCCGTTTGGACAGGGGATGCCGAAGTATGGCTACACCTTC; CDR3aa: CASSLPFGQGMPKYGYTF; v_gene: TRBV11-2; j_gene: TRBJ1-2; d_gene: TRBD1; abundance: many
CDR3nt: TGTGCCAGCAGTTACCAGGGACTCATGAACACTGAAGCTTTCTTT; CDR3aa: CASSYQGLMNTEAFF; v_gene: TRBV6-5; j_gene: TRBJ1-1; d_gene: -; abundance: -
CDR3nt: TGTGCCAGCACCCCTGGGGGACTAGCGGGAGGAGAGCAGTACTTC; CDR3aa: CASTPGGLAGGEQYF; v_gene: TRBV5-5; j_gene: TRBJ2-7; d_gene: TRBD2; abundance: -
CDR3nt: TGTGCCAGCAGTTTCGGGACGGAGGACGAGCAGTACTTC; CDR3aa: CASSFGTEDEQYF; v_gene: TRBV28; j_gene: TRBJ2-7; d_gene: -; abundance: many
CDR3nt: TGTGCCAGCAGCTTAGGTGGGGTCACCTACGAGCAGTACTTC; CDR3aa: CASSLGGVTYEQYF; v_gene: TRBV11-2; j_gene: TRBJ2-7; d_gene: -; abundance: many
CDR3nt: TGTGCCAGCAGTCCGGGGCACGGACGAGACACAGATACGCAGTATTTT; CDR3aa: CASSPGHGRDTDTQYF; v_gene: TRBV28; j_gene: TRBJ2-3; d_gene: -; abundance: few
CDR3nt: TGCGCCAGCAGCCGGGGCCCAGGCGGCGAAAAACTGTTTTTT; CDR3aa: CASSRGPGGEKLFF; v_gene: TRBV4-1; j_gene: TRBJ1-4; d_gene: -; abundance: few
CDR3nt: TGTGCCAGCAGTCGTACAGGAACCGGCTATGGCTACACCTTC; CDR3aa: CASSRTGTGYGYTF; v_gene: TRBV27; j_gene: TRBJ1-2; d_gene: -; abundance: many